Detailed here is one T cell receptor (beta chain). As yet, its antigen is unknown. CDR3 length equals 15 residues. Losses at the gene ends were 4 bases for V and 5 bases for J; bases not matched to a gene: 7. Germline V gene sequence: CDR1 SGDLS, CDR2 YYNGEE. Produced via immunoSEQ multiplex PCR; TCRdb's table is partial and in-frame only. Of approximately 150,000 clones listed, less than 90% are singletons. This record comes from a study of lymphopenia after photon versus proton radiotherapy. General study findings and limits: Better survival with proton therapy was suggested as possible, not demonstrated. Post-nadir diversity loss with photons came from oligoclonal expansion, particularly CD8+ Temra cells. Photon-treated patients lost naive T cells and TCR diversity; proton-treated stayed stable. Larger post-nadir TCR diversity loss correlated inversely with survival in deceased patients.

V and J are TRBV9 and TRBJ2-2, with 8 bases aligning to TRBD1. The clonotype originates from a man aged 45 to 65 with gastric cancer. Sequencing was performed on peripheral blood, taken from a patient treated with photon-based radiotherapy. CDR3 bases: TGTGCCAGCAGCAGGCAGGGGGCGCAGACCGGGGAGCTGTTTTTT. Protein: CASSRQGAQTGELFF.